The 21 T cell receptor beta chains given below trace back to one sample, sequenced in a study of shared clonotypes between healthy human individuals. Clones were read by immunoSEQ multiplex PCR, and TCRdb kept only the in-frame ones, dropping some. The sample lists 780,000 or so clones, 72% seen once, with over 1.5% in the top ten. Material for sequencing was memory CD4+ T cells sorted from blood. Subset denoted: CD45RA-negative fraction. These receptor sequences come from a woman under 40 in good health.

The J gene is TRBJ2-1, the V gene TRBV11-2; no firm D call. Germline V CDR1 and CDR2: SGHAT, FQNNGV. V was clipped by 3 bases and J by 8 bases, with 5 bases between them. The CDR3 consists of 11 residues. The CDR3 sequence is CASSFVDEQFF. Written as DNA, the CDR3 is TGTGCCAGCAGCTTCGTCGATGAGCAGTTCTTC. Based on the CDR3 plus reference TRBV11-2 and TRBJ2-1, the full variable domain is EAGVAQSPRYKIIEKRQSVAFWCNPISGHATLYWYQQILGQGPKLLIQFQNNGVVDDSQLPKDRFSAERLKGVDSTLKIQPAKLEDSAVYLCASSFVDEQFFGPGTRLTVL.

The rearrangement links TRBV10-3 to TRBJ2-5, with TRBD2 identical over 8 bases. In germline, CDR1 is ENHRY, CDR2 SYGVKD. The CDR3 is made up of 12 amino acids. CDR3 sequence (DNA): TGTGTCACTAGCGGAGAGGGGGAGACCCAGTACTTC. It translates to CVTSGEGETQYF.

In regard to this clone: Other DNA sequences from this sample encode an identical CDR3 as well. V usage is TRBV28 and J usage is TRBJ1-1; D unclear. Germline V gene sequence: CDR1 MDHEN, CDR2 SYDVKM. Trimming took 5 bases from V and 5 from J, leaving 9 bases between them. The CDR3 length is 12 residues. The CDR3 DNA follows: TGTGCCAGCAGTAAGGGTGTGACTGAAGCTTTCTTT. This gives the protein CASSKGVTEAFF.

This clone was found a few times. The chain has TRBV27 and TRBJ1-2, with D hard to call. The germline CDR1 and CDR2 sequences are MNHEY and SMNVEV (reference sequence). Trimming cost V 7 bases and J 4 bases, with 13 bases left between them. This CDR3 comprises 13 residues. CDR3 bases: TGTGCCAGCAAACCCGTGGAGGGCTATGGCTACACCTTC. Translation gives CASKPVEGYGYTF.

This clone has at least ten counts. CDR3 coding DNA: TGTGCCAGCAGTCATTGGACAGGCCCGAACACTGAAGCTTTCTTT. Amino acids: CASSHWTGPNTEAFF. This chain connects TRBV6-5 to TRBJ1-1; 7 nucleotides match TRBD1. The germline V gene encodes CDR1 MNHEY and CDR2 SVGAGI. The CDR3 runs to 15 residues. V gave up 5 bases and J gave up 1 base; unmatched junction bases: 7.

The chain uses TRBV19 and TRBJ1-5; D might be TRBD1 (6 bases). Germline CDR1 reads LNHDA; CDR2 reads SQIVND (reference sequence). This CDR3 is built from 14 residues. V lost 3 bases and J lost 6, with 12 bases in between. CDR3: CASSMSGVLQPQHF. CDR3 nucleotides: TGTGCCAGTAGTATGTCAGGGGTGCTTCAGCCCCAGCATTTT. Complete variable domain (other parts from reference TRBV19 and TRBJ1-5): DGGITQSPKYLFRKEGQNVTLSCEQNLNHDAMYWYRQDPGQGLRLIYYSQIVNDFQKGDIAEGYSVSREKKESFPLTVTSAQKNPTAFYLCASSMSGVLQPQHFGDGTRLSIL.

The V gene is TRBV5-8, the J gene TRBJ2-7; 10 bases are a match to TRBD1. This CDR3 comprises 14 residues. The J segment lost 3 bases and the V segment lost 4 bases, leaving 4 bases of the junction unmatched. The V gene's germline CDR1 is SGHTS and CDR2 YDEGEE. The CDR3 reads CASSPRTGGYEQYF. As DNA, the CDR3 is TGTGCCAGCAGCCCACGGACAGGGGGCTACGAGCAGTACTTC.

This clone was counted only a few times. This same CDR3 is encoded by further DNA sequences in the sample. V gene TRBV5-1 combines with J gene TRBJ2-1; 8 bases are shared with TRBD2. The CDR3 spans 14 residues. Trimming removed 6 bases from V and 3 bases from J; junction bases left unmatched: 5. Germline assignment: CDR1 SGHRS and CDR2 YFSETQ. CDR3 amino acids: CASTREGGYNEQFF. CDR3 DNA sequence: TGCGCCAGCACCCGGGAGGGAGGCTACAATGAGCAGTTCTTC.

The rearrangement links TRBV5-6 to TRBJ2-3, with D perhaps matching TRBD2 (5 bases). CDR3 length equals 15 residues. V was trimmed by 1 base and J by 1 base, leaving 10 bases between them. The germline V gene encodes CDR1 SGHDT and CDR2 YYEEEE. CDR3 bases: TGTGCCAGCAGCTTGTCGCTAGCTCGCACAGATACGCAGTATTTT. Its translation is CASSLSLARTDTQYF.

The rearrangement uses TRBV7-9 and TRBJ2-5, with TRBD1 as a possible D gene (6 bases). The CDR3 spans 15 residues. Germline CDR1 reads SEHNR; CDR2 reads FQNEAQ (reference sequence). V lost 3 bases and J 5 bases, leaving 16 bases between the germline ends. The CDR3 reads CASSFNIRGVETQYF. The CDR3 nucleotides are TGTGCCAGCAGCTTTAATATCAGGGGTGTGGAGACCCAGTACTTC. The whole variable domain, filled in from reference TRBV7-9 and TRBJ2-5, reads DTGVSQNPRHKITKRGQNVTFRCDPISEHNRLYWYRQTLGQGPEFLTYFQNEAQLEKSRLLSDRFSAERPKGSFSTLEIQRTEQGDSAMYLCASSFNIRGVETQYFGPGTRLLVL.

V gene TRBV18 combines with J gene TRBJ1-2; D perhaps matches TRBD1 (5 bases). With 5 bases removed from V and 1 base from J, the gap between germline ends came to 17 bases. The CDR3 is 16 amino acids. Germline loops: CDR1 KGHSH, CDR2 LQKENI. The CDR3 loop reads CASSTGPQYLNYGYTF. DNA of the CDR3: TGTGCCAGCTCAACGGGACCGCAATATCTTAACTATGGCTACACCTTC.

As DNA, the CDR3 is TGTGCCAGCAGTGCACAGATGAACACTGAAGCTTTCTTT. Its translation is CASSAQMNTEAFF. This rearrangement joins TRBV6-1 to TRBJ1-1; D not certain. V lost 4 bases and J lost 0, with 6 bases in between. The CDR3 extends over 13 amino acids. Germline CDR1 MNHNS, CDR2 SASEGT.

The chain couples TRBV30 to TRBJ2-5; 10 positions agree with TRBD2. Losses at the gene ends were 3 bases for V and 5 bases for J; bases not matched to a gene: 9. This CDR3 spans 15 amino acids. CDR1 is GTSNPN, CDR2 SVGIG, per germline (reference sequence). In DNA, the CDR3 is TGTGCCTGGAGCGGATCTAGCGGGAGTAGTGAGACCCAGTACTTC. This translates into CAWSGSSGSSETQYF.

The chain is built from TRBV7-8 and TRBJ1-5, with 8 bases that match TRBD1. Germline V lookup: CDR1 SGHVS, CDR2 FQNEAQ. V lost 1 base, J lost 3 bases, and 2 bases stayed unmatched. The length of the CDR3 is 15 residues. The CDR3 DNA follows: TGTGCCAGCAGCTTAGGACAGGGGTACAATCAGCCCCAGCATTTT. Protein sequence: CASSLGQGYNQPQHF. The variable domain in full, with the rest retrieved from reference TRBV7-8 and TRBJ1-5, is GAGVSQSPRYKVAKRGQDVALRCDPISGHVSLFWYQQALGQGPEFLTYFQNEAQLDKSGLPSDRFFAERPEGSVSTLKIQRTQQEDSAVYLCASSLGQGYNQPQHFGDGTRLSIL.

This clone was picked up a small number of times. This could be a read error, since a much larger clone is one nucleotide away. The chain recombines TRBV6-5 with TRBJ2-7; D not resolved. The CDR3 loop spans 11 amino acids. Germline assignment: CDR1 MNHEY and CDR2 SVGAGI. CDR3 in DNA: TGTGCCAGCAGTGACTCCTACGAGCAGTACTTC. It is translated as CASSDSYEQYF.

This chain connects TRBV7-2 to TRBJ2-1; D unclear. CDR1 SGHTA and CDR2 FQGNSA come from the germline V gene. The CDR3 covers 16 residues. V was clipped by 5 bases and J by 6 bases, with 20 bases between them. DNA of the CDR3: TGTGCCAGCAGCCCACCCGGGTCGGGCTTGGCCAATGAGCAGTTCTTC. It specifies CASSPPGSGLANEQFF.

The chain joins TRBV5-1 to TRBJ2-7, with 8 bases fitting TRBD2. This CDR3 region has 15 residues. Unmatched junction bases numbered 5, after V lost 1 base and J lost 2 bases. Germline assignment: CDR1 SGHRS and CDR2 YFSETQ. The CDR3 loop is CASSLQASGPYEQYF. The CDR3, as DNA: TGCGCCAGCAGCTTGCAAGCTAGCGGGCCCTACGAGCAGTACTTC.

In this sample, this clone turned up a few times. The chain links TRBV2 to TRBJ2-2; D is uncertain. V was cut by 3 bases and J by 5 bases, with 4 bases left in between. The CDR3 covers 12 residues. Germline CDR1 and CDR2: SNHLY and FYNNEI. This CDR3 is CASSEQTGELFF. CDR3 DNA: TGTGCCAGCAGTGAGCAAACCGGGGAGCTGTTTTTT.

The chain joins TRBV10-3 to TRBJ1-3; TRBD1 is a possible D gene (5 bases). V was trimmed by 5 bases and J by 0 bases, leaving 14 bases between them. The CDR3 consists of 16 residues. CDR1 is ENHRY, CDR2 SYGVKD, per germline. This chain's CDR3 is CAISHLGESSGNTIYF. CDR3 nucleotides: TGTGCCATCAGTCACCTGGGGGAGAGCTCTGGAAACACCATATATTTT.

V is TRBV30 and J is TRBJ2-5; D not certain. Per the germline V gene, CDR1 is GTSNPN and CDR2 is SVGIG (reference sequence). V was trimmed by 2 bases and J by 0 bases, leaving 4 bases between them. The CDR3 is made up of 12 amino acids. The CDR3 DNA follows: TGTGCCTGGAGTTGGGACCAAGAGACCCAGTACTTC. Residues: CAWSWDQETQYF.

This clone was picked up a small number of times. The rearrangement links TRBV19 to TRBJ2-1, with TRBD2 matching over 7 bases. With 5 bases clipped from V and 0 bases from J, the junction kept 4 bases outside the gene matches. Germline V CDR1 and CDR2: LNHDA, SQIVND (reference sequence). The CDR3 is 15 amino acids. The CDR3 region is CASSWRESSYNEQFF. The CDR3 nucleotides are TGTGCCAGTAGTTGGCGGGAGAGCTCCTACAATGAGCAGTTCTTC.